The 27 T cell receptor beta chains below were found in one sample sequenced in a study of technical replicates of blood from a handful of donors. This table comes from immunoSEQ multiplex PCR, and its TCRdb copy is limited to in-frame clones, with some not included. Among around 50,000 clones listed, roughly 95% were seen once. The sequenced sample consisted of T cells isolated from PBMCs. Receptors originate from a human donor in good health.

This clone was seen just once. The chain recombines TRBV2 with TRBJ1-5; the D is unclear. From germline, CDR1 is SNHLY and CDR2 FYNNEI. Trimming took off 3 bases at V and 0 bases at J, with 9 bases between the two ends. The CDR3 spans 15 residues. The CDR3 bases are TGTGCCAGCAGTGATCCCGGGGTTAGCAATCAGCCCCAGCATTTT. It encodes CASSDPGVSNQPQHF.

The rearrangement joins TRBV5-1 to TRBJ2-2; a weak D match, TRBD1 (6 bases). V was cut by 0 bases and J by 3 bases, with 6 bases left in between. The germline gives CDR1 SGHRS, CDR2 YFSETQ. CDR3 length: 14 amino acids. Written as DNA, the CDR3 is TGCGCCAGCAGCTTGGAGGGGGACACCGGGGAGCTGTTTTTT. This codes for CASSLEGDTGELFF.

V gene TRBV5-1 combines with J gene TRBJ2-7; 12 nucleotides agree with TRBD2. The V gene end was trimmed by 1 base and the J gene end by 5 bases; junction bases not matched to a gene: 7. The CDR3 runs to 16 residues. From germline, CDR1 is SGHRS and CDR2 YFSETQ. The chain's CDR3 is CASSLPSGRAVNEQYF. In nucleotides, the CDR3 is TGCGCCAGCAGCTTGCCTAGCGGGAGGGCCGTAAACGAGCAGTACTTC.

This clone appeared a single time. This chain joins TRBV28 and TRBJ2-3; TRBD1 aligns across 9 bases. After removal of 3 bases from V and 2 bases from J, the junction contained 3 bases not matched to a gene. Germline V gives CDR1 MDHEN, CDR2 SYDVKM. The CDR3 contains 15 residues. The CDR3 sequence: CASSFGQGLTDTQYF. As DNA, the CDR3 is TGTGCCAGCAGTTTCGGACAGGGGCTCACAGATACGCAGTATTTT. Filled out from reference TRBV28 and TRBJ2-3, the complete variable domain reads DVKVTQSSRYLVKRTGEKVFLECVQDMDHENMFWYRQDPGLGLRLIYFSYDVKMKEKGDIPEGYSVSREKKERFSLILESASTNQTSMYLCASSFGQGLTDTQYFGPGTRLTVL.

The chain uses TRBV28 and TRBJ1-1; D might be TRBD1 (5 bases). CDR1 is MDHEN and CDR2 is SYDVKM in the germline V gene. V lost 4 bases to trimming and J lost 2 bases, with 11 bases between them. This CDR3 comprises 14 residues. The CDR3 spells CASSSGLINTEAFF. The CDR3 DNA reads TGTGCCAGCAGTTCGGGACTCATAAACACTGAAGCTTTCTTT. Full variable domain (outside the CDR3, taken from reference TRBV28 and TRBJ1-1): DVKVTQSSRYLVKRTGEKVFLECVQDMDHENMFWYRQDPGLGLRLIYFSYDVKMKEKGDIPEGYSVSREKKERFSLILESASTNQTSMYLCASSSGLINTEAFFGQGTRLTVV.

This rearrangement joins TRBV30 to TRBJ1-2; 10 bases align to TRBD1. J was trimmed by 5 bases and V by 4 bases; bases with no gene match: 7. The CDR3 contains 14 residues. Germline CDR1 GTSNPN, CDR2 SVGIG (reference sequence). Here the CDR3 reads CAWIWDRGLYGYTF. The CDR3 nucleotides read TGTGCCTGGATATGGGACAGGGGATTATATGGCTACACCTTC.

This clone was seen a single time. This chain links TRBV7-9 with TRBJ2-3; 12 bases match TRBD2. CDR1 and CDR2 (germline): SEHNR, FQNEAQ (reference sequence). V shed 3 bases, J shed 6 bases, and the junction held 4 bases outside the gene matches. This CDR3 has 15 residues. CDR3 loop: CASSFGTSGRDTQYF. CDR3 DNA: TGTGCCAGCAGCTTCGGAACTAGCGGGAGGGATACGCAGTATTTT.

The rearrangement uses TRBV2 and TRBJ1-2; 8 bases line up with TRBD1. V was clipped by 1 base and J by 0 bases; unmatched bases: 4. From germline, CDR1 is SNHLY and CDR2 FYNNEI. CDR3 size: 16 residues. The CDR3 loop is CASSEVDRVTNYGYTF. Here the CDR3 DNA reads TGTGCCAGCAGTGAAGTGGACAGGGTCACTAACTATGGCTACACCTTC.

The V call is TRBV27, the J call TRBJ1-4; no reliable D call. The germline V gene has CDR1 MNHEY and CDR2 SMNVEV (reference sequence). The CDR3 extends over 12 amino acids. Trimming took off 3 bases at V and 5 bases at J, with 4 bases between the two ends. The DNA for the CDR3 is TGTGCCAGCAGTTTCCCAAATGAAAAACTGTTTTTT. This encodes CASSFPNEKLFF.

In DNA form, the CDR3 reads TGTGCCAGCAGCTTGTTTGTAGAGGGCTACGAGCAGTACTTC. Residues: CASSLFVEGYEQYF. J is TRBJ2-7 and V is TRBV11-2; maybe TRBD2 (5 bases). This CDR3 has 14 residues. Germline V gene lookup returns CDR1 SGHAT and CDR2 FQNNGV. Trimming stripped 3 bases from V and 3 bases from J, with 12 bases between.

This chain connects TRBV28 to TRBJ1-5; D perhaps matches TRBD1 (5 bases). Trimming took off 3 bases at V and 6 bases at J, with 15 bases between the two ends. This CDR3 region has 15 residues. Germline CDR1 reads MDHEN; CDR2 reads SYDVKM. The DNA for the CDR3 is TGTGCCAGCAGTTTGTCTGGGGCAGAACGTCAGCCCCAGCATTTT. It yields the protein CASSLSGAERQPQHF.

The chain employs TRBV4-1 and TRBJ2-1; no definite D call. This CDR3 is 12 amino acids long. The germline gives CDR1 MGHRA, CDR2 YSYEKL. With 2 bases removed from V and 8 bases from J, the gap between germline ends came to 7 bases. The DNA of the CDR3 is TGCGCCAGCAGCCAATACGAGGATGAGCAGTTCTTC. Its protein product is CASSQYEDEQFF.

The genes are TRBV5-1 and TRBJ2-7; possible D gene TRBD1, 7 bases. The CDR3 totals 14 residues. The V and J ends lost 3 bases and 0 bases respectively, with 10 bases between them. CDR1 is SGHRS, CDR2 YFSETQ, per germline. CDR3 sequence: CASSSGDSSYEQYF. CDR3 bases: TGCGCCAGCAGCTCGGGGGACAGCTCCTACGAGCAGTACTTC.

This chain's CDR3 is CASSFGNRGNQPQHF. In DNA, the CDR3 is TGTGCCAGCAGCTTTGGGAACAGGGGCAATCAGCCCCAGCATTTT. This chain joins TRBV5-6 and TRBJ1-5; D may be TRBD1 (6 bases). Germline V gene sequence: CDR1 SGHDT, CDR2 YYEEEE. The germline V and J ends were trimmed by 2 bases and 2 bases, with 11 bases remaining between them. The CDR3 extends over 15 amino acids.

This sequence joins TRBV2 and TRBJ2-7, with a tentative D call TRBD1 (5 bases). The CDR3 is 15 amino acids. Looked up from germline, CDR1 is SNHLY and CDR2 is FYNNEI. V lost 6 bases and J lost 5, with 20 bases in between. CDR3: CASSILGAVGDEQYF. DNA for the CDR3: TGTGCCAGCAGCATTTTAGGGGCTGTAGGCGACGAGCAGTACTTC.

The chain couples TRBV27 to TRBJ1-1; no definite D call. The ends were cut back, 5 bases at V and 5 bases at J, with 18 bases in the middle. This CDR3 contains 15 residues. Germline-derived CDR1 and CDR2 are MNHEY and SMNVEV (reference sequence). In nucleotides, the CDR3 is TGTGCCAGCAGTAGTGCGCGAGGCCGTGGGACTGAAGCTTTCTTT. Protein: CASSSARGRGTEAFF.

This clone is a singleton in its sample. J is TRBJ2-5 and V is TRBV5-1, with a possible D match to TRBD2 (5 bases). The V and J ends lost 2 bases and 5 bases respectively, with 13 bases between them. This CDR3 contains 14 residues. Germline V gene sequence: CDR1 SGHRS, CDR2 YFSETQ. The CDR3 bases are TGCGCCAGCAGCTTATCGGGATTTCAGGAGACCCAGTACTTC. Its translation is CASSLSGFQETQYF.

In DNA form, the CDR3 reads TGTGCCAGCAGTGAAAGGGGCTCATATGGCTACACCTTC. Its translation is CASSERGSYGYTF. The rearrangement joins TRBV6-1 to TRBJ1-2, with TRBD1 as a possible D gene (5 bases). V was shortened by 2 bases and J by 5 bases, with 9 bases between the two germline ends. From germline, CDR1 is MNHNS and CDR2 SASEGT. The CDR3 is 13 amino acids.

The chain recombines TRBV11-3 with TRBJ2-7; 8 bases are a match to TRBD2. CDR3 length: 14 residues. V gave up 5 bases and J gave up 6 bases; unmatched junction bases: 9. Germline loops: CDR1 SGHNT, CDR2 YENEEA. CDR3 bases: TGTGCCAGCAGCGATCGGACTAGCCCCGCCGAGCAGTACTTC. Translation: CASSDRTSPAEQYF.

This chain joins TRBV7-3 and TRBJ1-1; 8 bases match TRBD1. Germline CDR1 and CDR2: SGHTA and FQGTGA. With V trimmed by 4 bases and J by 10 bases, 8 bases remained unmatched. The CDR3 totals 13 residues. The CDR3 reads CASSSTGGERAFF. In DNA form, the CDR3 reads TGTGCCAGCAGCTCCACAGGGGGAGAGAGAGCTTTCTTT.

The chain links TRBV7-2 to TRBJ2-5; 8 bases fit TRBD2. The CDR3 is 14 residues long. V lost 4 bases and J lost 5; bases outside the gene matches: 6. The germline V gene encodes CDR1 SGHTA and CDR2 FQGNSA. The CDR3 sequence is CASSSREGIETQYF. The CDR3 DNA sequence: TGTGCCAGCAGCTCACGGGAGGGCATTGAGACCCAGTACTTC.

This chain uses TRBV18 with TRBJ2-7; 10 nucleotides agree with TRBD2. The CDR3 is 14 residues long. Per germline, CDR1 KGHSH and CDR2 LQKENI. V lost 3 bases and J lost 7; bases outside the gene matches: 6. CDR3 DNA sequence: TGTGCCAGCTCACCGCAGCGGGAGGGCCTAGAGCAGTACTTC. Translation: CASSPQREGLEQYF.

The J gene is TRBJ2-7, the V gene TRBV6-1, with 13 bases that match TRBD2. Looked up from germline, CDR1 is MNHNS and CDR2 is SASEGT. V lost 2 bases and J lost 7; bases outside the gene matches: 5. CDR3 length: 15 residues. As DNA, the CDR3 is TGTGCCAGCAGTGAACTCGGGACTAGCGGGGTAGAGCAGTACTTC. This encodes CASSELGTSGVEQYF.

The chain uses TRBV6-6 and TRBJ1-2; tentatively, D is TRBD1 (6 bases). Germline CDR1 is MNHNY and CDR2 is SVGAGI (reference sequence). The CDR3 runs 14 residues. V was clipped by 5 bases and J by 2 bases, with 12 bases between them. CDR3 protein: CASSDGQSNYGYTF. Here the CDR3 DNA reads TGTGCCAGCAGTGACGGACAGTCCAACTATGGCTACACCTTC.

This clone has more than one count but fewer than ten. V is TRBV11-2 and J is TRBJ1-2; no firm D call. This CDR3 is 14 amino acids long. The V end lost 1 base, the J end lost 4 bases, and 10 bases lay between the germline ends. Germline V gene lookup returns CDR1 SGHAT and CDR2 FQNNGV. The CDR3 bases are TGTGCCAGCAGCTTAGTAGACGGAGGCTATGGCTACACCTTC. Amino acid sequence: CASSLVDGGYGYTF.

The rearrangement joins TRBV15 to TRBJ2-3; TRBD2 is a possible D gene (6 bases). The CDR3 consists of 15 residues. With 1 base removed from V and 4 bases from J, the gap between germline ends came to 12 bases. Germline lookup yields CDR1 LNHNV and CDR2 YYDKDF (reference sequence). This CDR3 reads CATSRVSGRPDTQYF. The CDR3 DNA reads as TGTGCCACCAGCAGAGTTAGTGGGAGGCCAGATACGCAGTATTTT. The whole variable domain, remainder taken from reference TRBV15 and TRBJ2-3, is DAMVIQNPRYQVTQFGKPVTLSCSQTLNHNVMYWYQQKSSQAPKLLFHYYDKDFNNEADTPDNFQSRRPNTSFCFLDIRSPGLGDTAMYLCATSRVSGRPDTQYFGPGTRLTVL.

The J gene is TRBJ2-4, the V gene TRBV10-2; tentative D call: TRBD2 (6 bases). CDR1 is WSHSY, CDR2 SAAADI, per germline. Between the trimmed V and J ends, which lost 2 bases and 7 bases, there was a span of 9 bases. The CDR3 is made up of 13 amino acids. This CDR3 reads CASSEPGANIQYF. The CDR3 nucleotides are TGCGCCAGCAGTGAGCCGGGAGCCAACATTCAGTACTTC.